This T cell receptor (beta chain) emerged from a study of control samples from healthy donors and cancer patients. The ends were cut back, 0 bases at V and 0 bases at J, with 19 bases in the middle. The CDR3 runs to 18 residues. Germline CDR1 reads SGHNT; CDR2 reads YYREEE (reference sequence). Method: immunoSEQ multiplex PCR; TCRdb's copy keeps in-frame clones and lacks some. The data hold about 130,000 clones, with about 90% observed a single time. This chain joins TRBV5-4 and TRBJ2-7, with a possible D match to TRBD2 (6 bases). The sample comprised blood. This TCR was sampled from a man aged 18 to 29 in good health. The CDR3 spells CASSLDLERARHSYEQYF. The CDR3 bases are TGTGCCAGCAGCTTGGACCTTGAGCGGGCGAGGCACTCCTACGAGCAGTACTTC.